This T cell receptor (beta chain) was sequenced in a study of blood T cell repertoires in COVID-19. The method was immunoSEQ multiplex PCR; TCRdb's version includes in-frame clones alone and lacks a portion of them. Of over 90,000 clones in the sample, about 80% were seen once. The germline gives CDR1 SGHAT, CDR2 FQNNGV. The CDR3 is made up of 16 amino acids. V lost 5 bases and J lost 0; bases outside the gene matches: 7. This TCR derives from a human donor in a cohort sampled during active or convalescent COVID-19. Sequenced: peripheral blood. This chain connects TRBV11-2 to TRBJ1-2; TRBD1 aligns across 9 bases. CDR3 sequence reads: CASSRGTGSSNYGYTF. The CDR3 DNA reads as TGTGCCAGCAGCCGGGGGACAGGGTCCTCTAACTATGGCTACACCTTC. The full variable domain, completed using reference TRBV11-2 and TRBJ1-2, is EAGVAQSPRYKIIEKRQSVAFWCNPISGHATLYWYQQILGQGPKLLIQFQNNGVVDDSQLPKDRFSAERLKGVDSTLKIQPAKLEDSAVYLCASSRGTGSSNYGYTFGSGTRLTVV.